The 21 T cell receptor beta chains reported below all come from one sample, sequenced in a study of beta chain features in type 1 diabetes. TCRB transcripts that were expressed got sequenced, as all of the isolated RNA had been reverse transcribed. Using immunoSEQ multiplex PCR, the repertoire was profiled, and TCRdb retains in-frame clones only, with some absent. The table lists 680,000 or so clones, 15% of them singletons. Input material: naive CD4+ T cells from blood. These receptors originate from a man aged 18-30 years in good health.

The gene calls are TRBV27 and TRBJ2-1; a weak D match, TRBD2 (6 bases). The V end was cut by 3 bases, the J end by 9 bases, with 24 bases between. The germline V gene has CDR1 MNHEY and CDR2 SMNVEV (reference sequence). The CDR3 runs 17 residues. In nucleotides, the CDR3 is TGTGCCAGCAGTTTCTCTCAGGATCAGAGCTGGGGAGGTGAGCAGTTCTTC. Translated, it gives CASSFSQDQSWGGEQFF.

The chain employs TRBV7-2 and TRBJ1-1, with D unresolved. The CDR3 is 14 amino acids. Trimming took 2 bases from V and 8 from J, leaving 15 bases between them. CDR1 is SGHTA, CDR2 FQGNSA, per germline. The CDR3 DNA reads TGTGCCAGCAGCTTAAGGGAGTTTACAATGGAAGCTTTCTTT. Protein: CASSLREFTMEAFF.

This clone was recorded a few times. V and J are TRBV7-3 and TRBJ2-1; D may correspond to TRBD1 or TRBD2 (6 bases each). The CDR3 loop spans 16 amino acids. V lost 2 bases to trimming and J lost 8 bases, with 19 bases between them. Per the germline V gene, CDR1 is SGHTA and CDR2 is FQGTGA. CDR3 amino acids: CASSLLQGGSVHEQFF. CDR3 DNA: TGTGCCAGCAGCTTATTACAGGGAGGAAGTGTGCATGAGCAGTTCTTC.

This clone occurred a few times. V is TRBV7-2 and J is TRBJ2-7; 10 nucleotides agree with TRBD1. With 5 bases clipped from V and 3 bases from J, the junction kept 7 bases outside the gene matches. This CDR3 comprises 15 residues. Per the germline V gene, CDR1 is SGHTA and CDR2 is FQGNSA. CDR3 amino acids: CASSGGTGAFYEQYF. CDR3 DNA sequence: TGTGCCAGCAGCGGCGGGACAGGGGCATTCTACGAGCAGTACTTC.

The chain joins TRBV2 to TRBJ1-1; D gene uncertain. The V gene lost 7 bases and the J gene lost 3 bases, with 6 bases spanning the gap. This CDR3 region has 11 residues. The V gene's germline CDR1 is SNHLY and CDR2 FYNNEI. The DNA for the CDR3 is TGTGCCAGCAACGAGTACACTGAAGCTTTCTTT. This codes for CASNEYTEAFF.

The chain employs TRBV5-6 and TRBJ1-1; 7 nucleotides align to TRBD1. V gave up 4 bases and J gave up 3 bases; unmatched junction bases: 6. The length of the CDR3 is 14 residues. Germline CDR1 SGHDT, CDR2 YYEEEE. The CDR3 here is CASSATGVDTEAFF. The CDR3 bases are TGTGCCAGCAGCGCAACAGGGGTTGACACTGAAGCTTTCTTT. The variable domain in full, completed from reference TRBV5-6 and TRBJ1-1, reads DAGVTQSPTHLIKTRGQQVTLRCSPKSGHDTVSWYQQALGQGPQFIFQYYEEEERQRGNFPDRFSGHQFPNYSSELNVNALLLGDSALYLCASSATGVDTEAFFGQGTRLTVV.

The rearrangement joins TRBV19 to TRBJ2-3, with 8 bases matching TRBD2. V trimming: 4 bases; J trimming: 4 bases; junction bases outside the gene matches: 7. The CDR3 covers 15 residues. The V gene's germline CDR1 is LNHDA and CDR2 SQIVND (reference sequence). The CDR3 protein is CASSTIAGWADTQYF. The DNA of the CDR3 is TGTGCCAGTAGTACGATAGCGGGATGGGCAGATACGCAGTATTTT.

This clone was observed a few times. The chain couples TRBV6-1 to TRBJ1-1, with D unclear. Germline assignment: CDR1 MNHNS and CDR2 SASEGT. Deletions cut 4 bases from V and 4 bases from J, with 13 bases between. CDR3 length: 14 amino acids. The CDR3 nucleotides read TGTGCCAGCAGTGTAAGGAGCAAAGGCACTGAAGCTTTCTTT. Translated, it gives CASSVRSKGTEAFF.

V and J are TRBV11-2 and TRBJ1-2; D gene ambiguous. Between the trimmed V and J ends, which lost 5 bases and 9 bases, there was a span of 13 bases. Per the germline V gene, CDR1 is SGHAT and CDR2 is FQNNGV. This CDR3 spans 12 amino acids. CDR3 in amino acids: CASSREGMSYTF. CDR3 in DNA: TGTGCCAGCAGCCGAGAGGGAATGAGCTACACCTTC.

The rearrangement links TRBV9 to TRBJ2-5; D is possibly TRBD2 (6 bases). The CDR3 loop spans 14 amino acids. Germline loops: CDR1 SGDLS, CDR2 YYNGEE. Trimming cost V 9 bases and J 5 bases, with 20 bases left between them. CDR3 region: CATPPGTPGETQYF. The CDR3 region has the DNA TGTGCCACCCCCCCCGGGACTCCTGGTGAGACCCAGTACTTC.

The chain has TRBV9 and TRBJ1-6, with D uncertain. Germline CDR1 and CDR2: SGDLS and YYNGEE. Trimming cost V 4 bases and J 1 base, with 12 bases left between them. The CDR3 loop spans 16 amino acids. This CDR3 is CASSPRVGSYNSPLHF. As DNA, the CDR3 is TGTGCCAGCAGCCCCCGGGTGGGGTCCTATAATTCACCCCTCCACTTT.

This clone was seen just once. The rearrangement uses TRBV7-3 and TRBJ2-2; D perhaps matches TRBD2 (5 bases). Germline V CDR1 and CDR2: SGHTA, FQGTGA. V lost 2 bases and J lost 5, with 9 bases in between. There are 14 residues in the CDR3. Here the CDR3 DNA reads TGTGCCAGCAGCTTAGCGAGGGCGACCGGGGAGCTGTTTTTT. Protein product: CASSLARATGELFF.

Only a few counts were recorded for this clone. The chain links TRBV6-5 to TRBJ1-1; D gene ambiguous. The CDR3 runs to 16 residues. With 0 bases removed from V and 4 bases from J, the gap between germline ends came to 15 bases. The germline V gene encodes CDR1 MNHEY and CDR2 SVGAGI. CDR3 bases: TGTGCCAGCAGTTACTCGGGGAATTCGGTTCGCACTGAAGCTTTCTTT. This translates into CASSYSGNSVRTEAFF.

The J gene is TRBJ1-6, the V gene TRBV9, with D unclear. V gave up 0 bases and J gave up 8 bases, with 6 bases separating them. The CDR3 sequence is 13 residues long. Germline CDR1 SGDLS, CDR2 YYNGEE. The CDR3 protein is CASSVVRDSPLHF. The CDR3 nucleotides read TGTGCCAGCAGCGTAGTTAGGGATTCACCCCTCCACTTT.

This chain links TRBV5-4 with TRBJ1-2; 10 bases match TRBD1. V shed 1 base and J 4 bases; nucleotides not matched to a gene: 1. Germline-derived CDR1 and CDR2 are SGHNT and YYREEE (reference sequence). The CDR3 is made up of 14 amino acids. As DNA, the CDR3 is TGTGCCAGCAGCTTGAGGGACAGGGGCTATGGCTACACCTTC. Encoded protein: CASSLRDRGYGYTF.

This clone appeared a few times. The chain carries TRBV9 and TRBJ2-1; D is unclear. The CDR3 totals 12 residues. Germline V gene lookup returns CDR1 SGDLS and CDR2 YYNGEE. V shed 4 bases and J shed 7 bases, with 9 bases lying between them. As DNA, the CDR3 is TGTGCCAGCAGCCACGGATCGAATGAGCAGTTCTTC. Its translation is CASSHGSNEQFF.

There are a few counts of this clone. V usage is TRBV4-3 and J usage is TRBJ1-2; D is uncertain. Germline CDR1 is LGHNA and CDR2 is YSLEER. Trimming stripped 0 bases from V and 9 bases from J, with 20 bases between. This CDR3 has 16 residues. CDR3 in amino acids: CASSQDLTGRKGSYTF. For the CDR3, the DNA is TGCGCCAGCAGCCAAGATCTAACGGGCAGGAAAGGAAGCTACACCTTC.

The gene calls are TRBV7-9 and TRBJ2-5; no clear D gene. Trimming removed 0 bases from V and 6 bases from J, with 5 bases in between. The CDR3 spans 12 residues. Germline V lookup: CDR1 SEHNR, CDR2 FQNEAQ (reference sequence). The CDR3 DNA reads as TGTGCCAGCAGCTTAGCGGGGAAGACCCAGTACTTC. It codes for CASSLAGKTQYF.

This clone was seen only a few times. The chain joins TRBV29-1 to TRBJ1-5; D not resolved. V lost 1 base and J 5 bases, leaving 6 bases between the germline ends. The germline V gene encodes CDR1 SQVTM and CDR2 ANQGSEA. The CDR3 spans 12 residues. Here the CDR3 reads CSVEVPDQPQHF. CDR3 bases: TGCAGCGTTGAAGTTCCCGATCAGCCCCAGCATTTT.

The CDR3 loop is CASSLLGSNQPQHF. The CDR3 nucleotides read TGCGCCAGCAGCTTGTTGGGTAGCAATCAGCCCCAGCATTTT. The chain has TRBV5-1 and TRBJ1-5, with no clear D. The CDR3 loop spans 14 amino acids. Germline values: CDR1 SGHRS, CDR2 YFSETQ. The ends were cut back, 1 base at V and 0 bases at J, with 5 bases in the middle. Looking up the rest from reference TRBV5-1 and TRBJ1-5 gives the full variable domain: KAGVTQTPRYLIKTRGQQVTLSCSPISGHRSVSWYQQTPGQGLQFLFEYFSETQRNKGNFPGRFSGRQFSNSRSEMNVSTLELGDSALYLCASSLLGSNQPQHFGDGTRLSIL.

This clone was observed a handful of times. The chain is built from TRBV21-1 and TRBJ1-1; the D call in the table, TRBD1, was not verified against the DNA. TRBV21-1 is assigned pseudogene status. The CDR3 sequence is 15 residues long. CDR3 sequence reads: CASSFDRAWNTEAFF. CDR3 nucleotide sequence: TGTGCCAGCAGCTTTGACAGGGCGTGGAACACTGAAGCTTTCTTT.